The present TCR beta chain was sequenced within a study of shared clonotypes between healthy human individuals. Broader study findings: Naive CD4 clonotype sharing across several donors was about 5.3%.

Concerning this clone itself: Its antigen is currently unknown.

Libraries were prepared by immunoSEQ multiplex PCR; TCRdb keeps only in-frame clonotypes and omits some of them. The sample shows around 2,100,000 clones, roughly 94% of them seen only once. The germline V gene encodes CDR1 GTSNPN and CDR2 SVGIG (reference sequence). V trimming: 5 bases; J trimming: 4 bases; junction bases outside the gene matches: 5. This CDR3 region has 12 residues. CD45RO-negative, CCR7-selected cells formed the naive CD8 fraction, which excluded terminally differentiated effector memory CD45RA+ cells. The sample comprised naive CD8+ T cells sorted from blood. The chain recombines TRBV30 with TRBJ2-7; TRBD1 agrees at 7 bases. This receptor was obtained from a man between 18 and 29 years old in good health. The CDR3 DNA sequence: TGTGCCTGGGATTTACAGGGGTACGAGCAGTACTTC. It is translated as CAWDLQGYEQYF. The entire variable domain, with the rest obtained from reference TRBV30 and TRBJ2-7, is as follows: SQTIHQWPATLVQPVGSPLSLECTVEGTSNPNLYWYRQAAGRGLQLLFYSVGIGQISSEVPQNLSASRPQDRQFILSSKKLLLSDSGFYLCAWDLQGYEQYFGPGTRLTVT.